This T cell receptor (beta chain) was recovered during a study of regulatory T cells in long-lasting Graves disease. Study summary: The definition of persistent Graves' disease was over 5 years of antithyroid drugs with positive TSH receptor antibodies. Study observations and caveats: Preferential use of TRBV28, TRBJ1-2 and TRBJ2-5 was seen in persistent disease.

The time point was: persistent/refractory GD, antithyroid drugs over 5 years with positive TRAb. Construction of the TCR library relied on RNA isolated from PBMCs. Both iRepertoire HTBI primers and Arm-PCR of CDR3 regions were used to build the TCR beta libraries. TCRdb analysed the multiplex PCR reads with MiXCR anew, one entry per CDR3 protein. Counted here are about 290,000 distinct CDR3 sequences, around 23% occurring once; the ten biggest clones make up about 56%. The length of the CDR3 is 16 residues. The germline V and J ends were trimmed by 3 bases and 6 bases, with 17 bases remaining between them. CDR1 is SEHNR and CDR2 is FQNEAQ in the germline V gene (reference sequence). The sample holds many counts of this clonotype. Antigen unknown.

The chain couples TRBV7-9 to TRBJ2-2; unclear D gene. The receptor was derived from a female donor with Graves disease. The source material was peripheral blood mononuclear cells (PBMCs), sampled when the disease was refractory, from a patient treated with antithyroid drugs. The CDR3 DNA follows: TGTGCCAGCAGCTTTGGCAGCTACACATCGGCCGGGGAGCTGTTTTTT. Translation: CASSFGSYTSAGELFF.